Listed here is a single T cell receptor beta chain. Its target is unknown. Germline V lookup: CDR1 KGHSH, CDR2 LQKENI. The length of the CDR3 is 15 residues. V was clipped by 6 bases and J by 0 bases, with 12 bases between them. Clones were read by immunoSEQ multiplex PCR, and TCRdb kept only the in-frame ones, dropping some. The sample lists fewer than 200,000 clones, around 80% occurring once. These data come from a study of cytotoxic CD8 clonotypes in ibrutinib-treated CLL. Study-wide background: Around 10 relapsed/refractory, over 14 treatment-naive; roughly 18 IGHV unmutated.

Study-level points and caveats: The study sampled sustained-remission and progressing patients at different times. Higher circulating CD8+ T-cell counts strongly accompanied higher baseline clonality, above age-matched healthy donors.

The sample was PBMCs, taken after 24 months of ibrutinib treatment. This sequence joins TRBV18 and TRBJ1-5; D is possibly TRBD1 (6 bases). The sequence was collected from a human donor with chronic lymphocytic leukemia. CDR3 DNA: TGTGCCAGCTCCTTAGACAGGTATAGCAATCAGCCCCAGCATTTT. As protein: CASSLDRYSNQPQHF.